This T cell receptor beta chain comes out of a study of CD8 T cells in ankylosing spondylitis (dated by TCRdb to 2016 to 2017). Regarding the study in general: The study set out to find disease-linked TCR variants by profiling T cell receptor beta repertoires in ankylosing spondylitis patients and healthy donors. Peripheral blood was sampled, and synovial fluid was additionally collected from ankylosing spondylitis patients. The full study cohort was made up of 20 to 25 ankylosing spondylitis patients and 108 healthy donors.

This clonotype came up a few times. No cognate antigen has been identified for it. No much larger clone is present one base from it, and per-base qualities are unavailable. The sequencing machine was an Illumina HiSeq 2500. Quantitative 5'-RACE with molecular barcodes was the method used to prepare the TCR beta libraries. Per the authors' processing: A new computational method, built on a probabilistic model of VDJ rearrangement, was used to identify disease-linked TCR variants. TCRdb cleaned the public reads at Q25 with fastp, built clones with MiXCR and kept in-frame beta chains. A single entry per CDR3 protein holds the most common genes and DNA from its merged rows. The V and J calls and clone size are TCRdb's, not the authors'. Recorded for this sample are fewer than 400,000 distinct CDR3 sequences; about a fifth of them occurred a single time. About a sixth of the sample goes to the ten largest clones.

Trimming removed 8 bases from V and 6 bases from J, leaving 22 bases between the germline ends. The CDR3 runs 16 residues from the cysteine to the phenylalanine. Just CDR3 DNA is preserved here, 48 bases in frame from base 1. From the germline V gene, CDR1 is MDHEN and CDR2 is SYDVKM. Summary of the overall study and its limitations: Blood from ankylosing spondylitis patients appeared to be characterized by a TCR beta motif composed of eight highly homologous amino acid variants. According to the report, matched synovial fluid samples from ankylosing spondylitis patients were significantly enriched for the disease-linked clones. A CD8+ phenotype was shown by the disease-linked clones, which were found at relatively low frequencies in peripheral blood. Some motif variants were previously reported in synovial fluid and blood of reactive arthritis patients, suggesting common disease-initiation mechanisms.

Sequencing was done on a sample of blood, either unsorted or a sorted T cell fraction (not recorded which). Recombination connected TRBV28 to TRBJ2-2; the D gene is possibly TRBD2, with 7 bases matching. This sequence originates from a male donor with ankylosing spondylitis. CDR3 loop: CASSSVGGPVPGELFF. The nucleotide sequence is given as TGTGCCAGCTCCTCGGTGGGGGGGCCGGTGCCCGGGGAGCTGTTTTTT. The variable domain in full, with residues beyond the CDR3 obtained from the reference TRBV28 and TRBJ2-2 genes, is DVKVTQSSRYLVKRTGEKVFLECVQDMDHENMFWYRQDPGLGLRLIYFSYDVKMKEKGDIPEGYSVSREKKERFSLILESASTNQTSMYLCASSSVGGPVPGELFFGEGSRLTVL.